What follows describes a single TCR beta chain. This specimen belongs to a study of neurological immune-mediated disorders. The cDNA came from 5'RACE with 10-nucleotide random UMIs. A single record per CDR3 protein comes from TCRdb applying MiXCR to the 5' RACE reads. The repertoire holds 75,000 to 90,000 distinct CDR3 sequences, with 10% to 13% as singletons. The CDR3 is 13 amino acids. The germline V gene has CDR1 SGHRS and CDR2 YFSETQ. The germline V and J ends were trimmed by 2 bases and 7 bases, with 11 bases remaining between them. From 2 million PBMCs stored at -80 C, the unsorted libraries were generated.

The sequence was collected from a man aged 40-49 years in good health. The V gene is TRBV5-1, the J gene TRBJ2-3, with no clear D. What was sequenced was PBMCs. Here the CDR3 reads CASSFTSYYTQYF. The DNA of the CDR3 is TGCGCCAGCAGCTTTACCAGTTATTATACGCAGTATTTT.